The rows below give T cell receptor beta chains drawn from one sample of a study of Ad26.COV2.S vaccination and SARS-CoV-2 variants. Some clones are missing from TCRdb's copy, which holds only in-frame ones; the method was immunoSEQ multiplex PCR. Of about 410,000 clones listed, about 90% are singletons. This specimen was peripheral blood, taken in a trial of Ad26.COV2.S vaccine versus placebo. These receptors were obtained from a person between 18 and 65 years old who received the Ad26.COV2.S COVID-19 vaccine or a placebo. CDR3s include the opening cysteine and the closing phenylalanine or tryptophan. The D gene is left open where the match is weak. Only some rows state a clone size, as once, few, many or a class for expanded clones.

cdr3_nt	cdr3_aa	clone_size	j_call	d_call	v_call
TGTGCCAGCAGTTTGGACAGGTTTTACAATGAGCAGTTCTTC	CASSLDRFYNEQFF	NA	TRBJ2-1	TRBD1	TRBV27
TGTGCCAGCAGCATATGGGGGACTAGATTGGCAGATACGCAGTATTTT	CASSIWGTRLADTQYF	NA	TRBJ2-3	TRBD2	TRBV13
TGTGCCAGCAGACGCGGACTAGCGGGGGGGCTGAACGAGCAGTACTTC	CASRRGLAGGLNEQYF	NA	TRBJ2-7	TRBD2	TRBV11-2
TGTGCCAGCAGCCGCGGACAGGGAGTCGGTTCACCCCTCCACTTT	CASSRGQGVGSPLHF	NA	TRBJ1-6	TRBD1	TRBV13
TGCGCCAGCAGCTTCGGACAGGGCCTGCTGGGAACTGAAGCTTTCTTT	CASSFGQGLLGTEAFF	NA	TRBJ1-1	TRBD1	TRBV5-1
TGTGCCAGATTTAAGCAGGGATTCGGCAATCAGCCCCAGCATTTT	CARFKQGFGNQPQHF	NA	TRBJ1-5	NA	TRBV3-1/TRBV3-2
TGCGCCAGCAGCCCTACTACGGGGTTGAACACCGGGGAGCTGTTTTTT	CASSPTTGLNTGELFF	once	TRBJ2-2	NA	TRBV4-1
TGCGCCAGCAGCCAAGATCGGGAGGGAACACCCAACACCATATATTTT	CASSQDREGTPNTIYF	NA	TRBJ1-3	NA	TRBV4-3
TGTGCCAGCAGTGCCTCACAGGGGTTGCTGGTGGGCGAGCAGTACTTC	CASSASQGLLVGEQYF	NA	TRBJ2-7	TRBD1	TRBV6-1
TGTGCCAGTAGTTCTCGACAGGGTAATTATGGCTACACCTTC	CASSSRQGNYGYTF	once	TRBJ1-2	TRBD1	TRBV19
TGTGCCAGCAGCCCAAGACAGGGGGGAACGGAGACCCAGTACTTC	CASSPRQGGTETQYF	NA	TRBJ2-5	TRBD1	TRBV5-4
TGTGCCAGCAGCCAGTTGTTGACTGAAGCTTTCTTT	CASSQLLTEAFF	once	TRBJ1-1	NA	TRBV28
TGTGCCAGCAGCACGGACAGTAACTATGGCTACACCTTC	CASSTDSNYGYTF	once	TRBJ1-2	NA	TRBV11-2
TGCAGCGTTGAAATAAGGGACAGGGGGTACACCGGGGAGCTGTTTTTT	CSVEIRDRGYTGELFF	NA	TRBJ2-2	TRBD1	TRBV29-1
TGCGCCAGCAGCCAAACTCCCAGGGGGCGATGGAATGGCTACACCTTC	CASSQTPRGRWNGYTF	NA	TRBJ1-2	TRBD1	TRBV4-3
TGTGCCAGCAGCTTGGTAGCGGGGGGGAATGAGCAGTTCTTC	CASSLVAGGNEQFF	NA	TRBJ2-1	TRBD2	TRBV7-2
TGTGCCAGCAGCTTCAATGAACGCGGCACAGATACGCAGTATTTT	CASSFNERGTDTQYF	NA	TRBJ2-3	NA	TRBV13
TGTGCCAGCAGCCCGAGACAGGGGTGGGGTGAAAAACTGTTTTTT	CASSPRQGWGEKLFF	NA	TRBJ1-4	TRBD1	TRBV7-9
TGTGCCAGCTCACCGCGACTAGCGGGTATCACAGATACGCAGTATTTT	CASSPRLAGITDTQYF	NA	TRBJ2-3	TRBD2	TRBV18
TGTGCCAGCAGCGGTCCCTGGGGGGCGGGCGGGGCCAACGTCCTGACTTTC	CASSGPWGAGGANVLTF	NA	TRBJ2-6	NA	TRBV5-6
TGTGCCAGCAGCCAAGAAGGTGGCCTAGCCCCACAGCCCCAGCATTTT	CASSQEGGLAPQPQHF	NA	TRBJ1-5	NA	TRBV3-1/TRBV3-2
TGCGCCAGCAGCCGGGTAGCGGGGGAGACAGATACGCAGTATTTT	CASSRVAGETDTQYF	NA	TRBJ2-3	TRBD2	TRBV4-3
TGTGCCAGCAGCAAGCTATATTGTAAGAACACTGAAGCTTTCTTT	CASSKLYCKNTEAFF	NA	TRBJ1-1	NA	TRBV21-1
TGTGCCAGCAGCCAAGCGGGAAGCTCCTACGAGCAGTACTTC	CASSQAGSSYEQYF	NA	TRBJ2-7	NA	TRBV3-1/TRBV3-2
TGCGCCAGCAGCCTGAGGGGGGCGGCTGAAGCTTTCTTT	CASSLRGAAEAFF	NA	TRBJ1-1	NA	TRBV4-3
TGTGCCAGTAGTCCCCCCCGGACAGGAGGACCCTATGGCTACACCTTC	CASSPPRTGGPYGYTF	NA	TRBJ1-2	TRBD1	TRBV19
TGTGCCAGCAGCTTGGGCCTGGGGACCCTCGGGACAGATACGCAGTATTTT	CASSLGLGTLGTDTQYF	once	TRBJ2-3	NA	TRBV7-2
TGTGCCAGCAGCGAACGCAACCGCGAACCAGGGGCCTATGGCTACACCTTC	CASSERNREPGAYGYTF	NA	TRBJ1-2	NA	TRBV6-1
TGTGCCAGCAGCCACTCGGGGGGACAACATCAGCCCCAGCATTTT	CASSHSGGQHQPQHF	NA	TRBJ1-5	NA	TRBV5-6
TGTGCCAGCAGTATTGGCCAGGGGGATGAGCAGTACTTC	CASSIGQGDEQYF	NA	TRBJ2-7	TRBD1	TRBV28
TGTGCCAGCAGCTTGGGTGCATTCAGCCCCTCTGGAAACACCATATATTTT	CASSLGAFSPSGNTIYF	NA	TRBJ1-3	NA	TRBV5-6
TGTGCCAGCAGTGCGATCAGGGGGGACATGAACACTGAAGCTTTCTTT	CASSAIRGDMNTEAFF	NA	TRBJ1-1	TRBD1	TRBV28
TGTGCCATCAGTGATATAAGCTATAATGAAAAACTGTTTTTT	CAISDISYNEKLFF	NA	TRBJ1-4	NA	TRBV10-3
TGTGCCAGCAGTGCCGAGGGGCTTAATGAGCAGTTCTTC	CASSAEGLNEQFF	once	TRBJ2-1	NA	TRBV6-6
TGTGCCAGCAGCGCCGGGACAGGGTATGGGGCCAACGTCCTGACTTTC	CASSAGTGYGANVLTF	NA	TRBJ2-6	TRBD1	TRBV7-2
TGTGCCAGCAGTTTTTCGGGCGAGCAGTACTTC	CASSFSGEQYF	NA	TRBJ2-7	NA	TRBV12-3/TRBV12-4
TGTGCCAGCAGGGCGGGAGGCTACACCTTC	CASRAGGYTF	NA	TRBJ1-2	NA	TRBV28
TGCGCCAGCAGCTTGGATGGGGCAGTAAACAATGAGCAGTTCTTC	CASSLDGAVNNEQFF	few	TRBJ2-1	NA	TRBV5-1
TGTGCCAGTAGTCGGGACAGGGGTCGTTATAATAATCAGCCCCAGCATTTT	CASSRDRGRYNNQPQHF	NA	TRBJ1-5	TRBD1	TRBV19
TGTGCCAGCCGGGAGGAGGAGGGGAGGGTTGGCGAGCAGTACTTC	CASREEEGRVGEQYF	once	TRBJ2-7	TRBD2	TRBV13
TGCGCCAGCAGCTTCGGGCCCACGGGCAATCAGCCCCAGCATTTT	CASSFGPTGNQPQHF	once	TRBJ1-5	NA	TRBV5-1
TGTGCCTGGGAGGACTCCCGCCGTGGGGAGCAGTTCTTC	CAWEDSRRGEQFF	NA	TRBJ2-1	NA	TRBV30
TGTGCCAGCACCCGGACAGTGAACACTGAAGCTTTCTTT	CASTRTVNTEAFF	NA	TRBJ1-1	NA	TRBV14
TGTGCCAGCAGCTTACTCGGACAGGGAAAGGGCGAGCAGTACTTC	CASSLLGQGKGEQYF	NA	TRBJ2-7	TRBD1	TRBV7-9
TGCAGTGCTAGAGATCCTCGAGCCCAGCATTTT	CSARDPRAQHF	once	TRBJ1-5	NA	TRBV20-1
TGTGCCAGTAGTATATCGGGCGGGACCCAAGAGACCCAGTACTTC	CASSISGGTQETQYF	NA	TRBJ2-5	NA	TRBV19
TGTGCCAGCTCACCACGGAGCACTAGCGGGGGCCAAGAGACCCAGTACTTC	CASSPRSTSGGQETQYF	NA	TRBJ2-5	TRBD2	TRBV18
TGTGCCAGCAGCTTAGCTCTCAGACTAGCGGGAGGTAATGAGCAGTTCTTC	CASSLALRLAGGNEQFF	NA	TRBJ2-1	TRBD2	TRBV11-2
TGTGCCAGCAGCTGGGGACAGGGAATGAACACTGAAGCTTTCTTT	CASSWGQGMNTEAFF	NA	TRBJ1-1	TRBD1	TRBV5-4
TGTGCCAGCAGCTTATTTCTTCTCTCTGGGGCCAACGTCCTGACTTTC	CASSLFLLSGANVLTF	NA	TRBJ2-6	NA	TRBV7-8
TGTGCCAGCAGAAGGACAGGGGGTTATCAGCCCCAGCATTTT	CASRRTGGYQPQHF	NA	TRBJ1-5	TRBD1	TRBV2